This T cell receptor (beta chain) derives from a study of blood T cell repertoires in COVID-19. Overall study context: The samples span acute and convalescent COVID-19 from the United States, Italy and Spain. The cDNA or gDNA used as material had been derived from T cells, B-cell-depleted T cells, or PBMCs.

The sample holds one count of this clone. In the study's own analysis: Amplification from reference gene primers served as the basis for estimated nucleated cell counts. Sequencing used immunoSEQ multiplex PCR; TCRdb keeps in-frame clones, though not all of them. For V, J and clone size, that table is used; D and trimming come from the DNA. The table has fewer than 75,000 clones, around 87% seen once. V lost 4 bases, J lost 12 bases, and 22 bases lay in between. The germline gives CDR1 ENHRY, CDR2 SYGVKD. The CDR3 has 15 amino acids. V and J are TRBV10-3 and TRBJ2-1; D is perhaps TRBD2 (7 bases). The receptor comes from a man aged 60-69 years with active or convalescent COVID-19. Sequenced material: peripheral blood. CDR3 sequence (DNA): TGTGCCATCAGTGTCCCGGGGGGCCCCACCGGTGTGCAGTTCTTC. Amino acids: CAISVPGGPTGVQFF.